This entry features one TCR beta chain sequence. This likely reflects a read error, since a far larger clone is one base away. The sample is drawn from a study of shared clonotypes between healthy human individuals. Unsorted PBMC samples were amplified in replicate PCRs containing roughly 300 ng DNA, roughly 30,000 T cell genomes. On ten immunoSEQ deep assay plates, unsorted PBMC DNA was sequenced. Method: immunoSEQ multiplex PCR; TCRdb's copy keeps in-frame clones and lacks some. The table has roughly 500,000 clones, around 85% seen once. V was pared by 2 bases and J by 0 bases, with 5 bases of the junction left unmatched. CDR1 and CDR2 (germline): SGHNT, YYREEE (reference sequence). The CDR3 loop spans 15 amino acids.

The sample consisted of PBMCs. V gene TRBV5-4 combines with J gene TRBJ2-7, with 7 bases that match TRBD2. This sequence originates from a woman in her thirties or forties in good health. Some clones in this sample may be carry-over from other donors' samples. CDR3 sequence reads: CASSFRASGSYEQYF. The CDR3 DNA reads as TGTGCCAGCAGCTTTCGGGCTAGCGGCTCCTACGAGCAGTACTTC.